One and the same sample provided the 12 T cell receptor beta chains below, sequenced in a study of blood T cell repertoires in COVID-19. Method: immunoSEQ multiplex PCR; TCRdb's copy keeps in-frame clones and lacks some. The profile shows about 370,000 clones, about 87% of them singletons. Sequenced sample: peripheral blood. All receptors come from a young woman with COVID-19, enrolled during active disease.

The V gene is TRBV2, the J gene TRBJ1-6; D is uncertain. CDR3 length equals 13 residues. With 8 bases removed from V and 10 bases from J, the gap between germline ends came to 15 bases. Germline lookup yields CDR1 SNHLY and CDR2 FYNNEI. In nucleotides, the CDR3 is TGTGCCAGCCAACCGTTGTCGGGGTCACCCCTCCACTTT. Translation: CASQPLSGSPLHF.

This chain joins TRBV29-1 and TRBJ2-7, with 8 bases that match TRBD2. V shed 7 bases, J shed 2 bases, and the junction held 10 bases outside the gene matches. Germline loops: CDR1 SQVTM, CDR2 ANQGSEA. The CDR3 sequence is 14 residues long. The CDR3 loop reads CSATPGTSAYEQYF. DNA of the CDR3: TGCAGCGCAACTCCCGGGACTAGTGCCTACGAGCAGTACTTC.

This clone was counted only a few times. The chain combines TRBV18 with TRBJ2-7, with D possibly TRBD2 on 6 matching bases. V gave up 6 bases and J gave up 4 bases, with 19 bases separating them. In germline, CDR1 is KGHSH, CDR2 LQKENI. This CDR3 is built from 15 residues. CDR3 in DNA: TGTGCCAGCTCCCCTTCCGGGGGTATAGGATACGAGCAGTACTTC. It codes for CASSPSGGIGYEQYF.

Only one count was recorded for this clone. The CDR3 is CASNPGLAYTGELFF. The DNA for the CDR3 is TGTGCCAGCAACCCGGGACTAGCGTACACCGGGGAGCTGTTTTTT. This chain links TRBV2 with TRBJ2-2; TRBD2 matches 10 bases. V was pared by 7 bases and J by 3 bases, with 5 bases of the junction left unmatched. The CDR3 has 15 amino acids. Germline V gene sequence: CDR1 SNHLY, CDR2 FYNNEI.

In this sample, this clone turned up once. The chain has TRBV3-1 (or the pseudogene TRBV3-2) and TRBJ2-3; TRBD2 matches at 9 bases. This CDR3 contains 17 residues. Germline V gene data show CDR1 as LGHDT and CDR2 as YNNKEL (reference sequence). J lost 2 bases, V lost 0 bases, and 6 bases had no gene match. The CDR3 DNA is TGTGCCAGCAGCCAAGATAGAGCGGGAGGCCTCACAGATACGCAGTATTTT. It codes for CASSQDRAGGLTDTQYF.

This chain connects TRBV5-1 to TRBJ2-2; 12 bases match TRBD1. V was pared by 3 bases and J by 7 bases, with 4 bases of the junction left unmatched. The CDR3 is made up of 15 amino acids. CDR1 and CDR2 (germline): SGHRS, YFSETQ. The chain's CDR3 is CASSSGTGGVGELFF. In DNA, the CDR3 is TGCGCCAGCAGCTCAGGGACAGGGGGCGTCGGGGAGCTGTTTTTT. Full variable domain (outside the CDR3, taken from reference TRBV5-1 and TRBJ2-2): KAGVTQTPRYLIKTRGQQVTLSCSPISGHRSVSWYQQTPGQGLQFLFEYFSETQRNKGNFPGRFSGRQFSNSRSEMNVSTLELGDSALYLCASSSGTGGVGELFFGEGSRLTVL.

The V and J genes are TRBV19 and TRBJ2-1, with D possibly being TRBD2 (6 bases). V was shortened by 7 bases and J by 3 bases, with 10 bases between the two germline ends. This CDR3 comprises 13 residues. Germline CDR1 and CDR2: LNHDA and SQIVND (reference sequence). CDR3 in amino acids: CASKGRDYNEQFF. CDR3 bases: TGTGCCAGTAAAGGGCGGGACTACAATGAGCAGTTCTTC.

This chain joins TRBV30 and TRBJ2-3; TRBD2 aligns across 8 bases. In germline, CDR1 is GTSNPN, CDR2 SVGIG (reference sequence). The CDR3 spans 16 residues. J lost 0 bases, V lost 2 bases, and 7 bases had no gene match. CDR3 sequence (DNA): TGTGCCTGGAGTCCCTTAGCGGGGAGAAGCACAGATACGCAGTATTTT. Translating gives CAWSPLAGRSTDTQYF.

The chain combines TRBV7-8 with TRBJ2-7; D perhaps matches TRBD2 (6 bases). Trimming removed 2 bases at V and 4 bases at J, with 18 bases between. This CDR3 has 16 residues. The germline V gene encodes CDR1 SGHVS and CDR2 FQNEAQ. CDR3 bases: TGTGCCAGCAGCTTACGTCCCCTAGCGAGAAGTTACGAGCAGTACTTC. This translates into CASSLRPLARSYEQYF.

The chain employs TRBV19 and TRBJ2-2; D gene uncertain. The CDR3 contains 14 residues. CDR1 and CDR2 from the germline V gene are LNHDA and SQIVND (reference sequence). Trimming pared 8 bases from V and 0 bases from J, leaving 10 bases between. This CDR3 is CASYRTANTGELFF. CDR3 DNA sequence: TGTGCCAGTTACAGAACAGCGAACACCGGGGAGCTGTTTTTT.

CDR3: CASSPGTSGRQETQYF. The CDR3 DNA is TGTGCCAGCAGCCCCGGGACTAGCGGGAGGCAAGAGACCCAGTACTTC. The gene calls are TRBV7-3 and TRBJ2-5; 15 nucleotides agree with TRBD2. This CDR3 region has 16 residues. Trimming removed 5 bases from V and 2 bases from J; junction bases left unmatched: 3. Germline-derived CDR1 and CDR2 are SGHTA and FQGTGA.

The J gene is TRBJ2-1, the V gene TRBV21-1; TRBD2, as called in the table, went unchecked against the DNA. TRBV21-1 is given as a pseudogene. This CDR3 comprises 20 residues. This chain's CDR3 is CASSAPGLAGGTSSYNEQFF. Here the CDR3 DNA reads TGTGCCAGCAGCGCGCCGGGACTAGCGGGAGGTACTAGCTCCTACAATGAGCAGTTCTTC.